Below are 21 T cell receptor beta chains sequenced from a single sample in a study of T-cell reconstitution after alpha-beta-depleted transplantation in children. Preparation of the TCRbeta library used unique molecular identifiers. Each CDR3 protein is one row after TCRdb ran MiXCR on the PCR reads. The repertoire includes around 960,000 distinct CDR3 sequences, around 30% of them detected once, and roughly 31% sits in the top ten. Sequencing was performed on PBMCs, mostly from graft donor cells, taken 360 days after TCRalphabeta/CD19-depleted stem cell transplant. The receptors here all came from a boy younger than two who had a stem cell transplant for SCID, so the T cells may come from the graft donor.

This clonotype was seen only a few times. This chain links TRBV6-5 with TRBJ2-7; the D gene is possibly TRBD2 (5 bases). The CDR3 length is 13 residues. Germline CDR1 MNHEY, CDR2 SVGAGI. The V end lost 4 bases, the J end lost 6 bases, and 13 bases lay between the germline ends. Here the CDR3 DNA reads TGTGCCAGCAGTTCGCCTGGACTTATCGAGCAGTACTTC. Its translation: CASSSPGLIEQYF.

This clonotype occurred a few times. The chain is built from TRBV3-1 and TRBJ2-1; possible D gene TRBD1, 7 bases. The CDR3 is made up of 21 amino acids. Germline V CDR1 and CDR2: LGHDT, YNNKEL (reference sequence). The ends were cut back, 0 bases at V and 0 bases at J, with 24 bases in the middle. CDR3 DNA sequence: TGTGCCAGCAGCCAAGAGGGCACAGGGGACTTAACTGTCAGCTCCTACAATGAGCAGTTCTTC. It is translated as CASSQEGTGDLTVSSYNEQFF.

This clonotype was recorded a few times. The V and J genes are TRBV5-1 and TRBJ2-7, with D uncertain. The germline V and J ends were trimmed by 0 bases and 5 bases, with 12 bases remaining between them. The V gene's germline CDR1 is SGHRS and CDR2 YFSETQ. The CDR3 sequence is 14 residues long. CDR3 nucleotide sequence: TGCGCCAGCAGCTTGGTTTCACCAGGACACGAGCAGTACTTC. The encoded protein is CASSLVSPGHEQYF.

This chain connects TRBV12-3 or TRBV12-4 to TRBJ2-7, with 10 bases fitting TRBD1. V was pared by 4 bases and J by 1 base, with 4 bases of the junction left unmatched. The CDR3 totals 15 residues. The CDR3 reads CASSSTGQGSYEQYF. The CDR3 nucleotides are TGTGCCAGCAGTTCAACGGGACAGGGGTCCTACGAGCAGTACTTC.

This clonotype was seen just once. This sequence joins TRBV4-1 and TRBJ2-3, with 9 bases matching TRBD2. From germline, CDR1 is MGHRA and CDR2 YSYEKL. V lost 4 bases, J lost 4 bases, and 9 bases stayed unmatched. CDR3 length: 16 amino acids. CDR3 nucleotides: TGCGCCAGCAGCCGGGTGACTAGCGGTTTGGCAGATACGCAGTATTTT. It specifies CASSRVTSGLADTQYF.

The chain couples TRBV18 to TRBJ2-7, with unresolved D. This CDR3 has 16 residues. Trimming cost V 6 bases and J 0 bases, with 18 bases left between them. Per the germline V gene, CDR1 is KGHSH and CDR2 is LQKENI. This CDR3 is CASSLQNTRVSYEQYF. CDR3 in DNA: TGTGCCAGCTCCCTCCAAAATACAAGGGTCTCCTACGAGCAGTACTTC. The complete variable domain, with remaining parts taken from reference TRBV18 and TRBJ2-7, reads NAGVMQNPRHLVRRRGQEARLRCSPMKGHSHVYWYRQLPEEGLKFMVYLQKENIIDESGMPKERFSAEFPKEGPSILRIQQVVRGDSAAYFCASSLQNTRVSYEQYFGPGTRLTVT.

The rearrangement joins TRBV7-3 to TRBJ2-7, with D unresolved. The V and J ends lost 5 bases and 5 bases respectively, with 13 bases between them. Germline-derived CDR1 and CDR2 are SGHTA and FQGTGA. The CDR3 consists of 13 residues. The CDR3 bases are TGTGCCAGCAGCCGGCAACACAGCGACGAGCAGTACTTC. Its translation is CASSRQHSDEQYF.

The V and J genes are TRBV9 and TRBJ2-7; D might be TRBD1 (5 bases). V was pared by 3 bases and J by 2 bases, with 12 bases between. Per the germline V gene, CDR1 is SGDLS and CDR2 is YYNGEE. The CDR3 length is 14 residues. CDR3 DNA sequence: TGTGCCAGCAGCGCCACGGACACAACCTACGAGCAGTACTTC. Protein: CASSATDTTYEQYF.

This chain uses TRBV6-2 or TRBV6-3 with TRBJ1-2; D possibly corresponds to TRBD1 (5 bases). Between the trimmed V and J ends, which lost 7 bases and 6 bases, there was a span of 21 bases. The CDR3 spans 15 residues. CDR1 MNHEY and CDR2 SVGEGT come from the germline V gene. CDR3: CASNPPAGTGHGYTF. CDR3 nucleotide sequence: TGTGCCAGCAATCCCCCGGCCGGGACCGGACATGGCTACACCTTC.

This clonotype has only one observation. The chain has TRBV12-3 or TRBV12-4 and TRBJ2-4; 7 bases line up with TRBD2. CDR3 length: 12 residues. V lost 3 bases, J lost 11 bases, and 4 bases stayed unmatched. The CDR3 DNA follows: TGTGCCAGCAGTTTTGGGGGGGTTCTTCAGTACTTC. As protein: CASSFGGVLQYF.

Only a few counts were recorded for this clonotype. The chain joins TRBV5-1 to TRBJ1-1; no clear D. Germline CDR1 reads SGHRS; CDR2 reads YFSETQ. V was trimmed by 3 bases and J by 0 bases, leaving 18 bases between them. The CDR3 extends over 17 amino acids. This CDR3 is CASSSFSPEVMNTEAFF. The CDR3 DNA is TGCGCCAGCAGCTCATTCAGTCCGGAAGTCATGAACACTGAAGCTTTCTTT.

This clonotype was counted only a few times. This chain uses TRBV4-1 with TRBJ2-4; D is undetermined. The germline V gene has CDR1 MGHRA and CDR2 YSYEKL. This CDR3 comprises 17 residues. Trimming cost V 1 base and J 4 bases, with 17 bases left between them. The CDR3 region has the DNA TGCGCCAGCAGCCAAGGTCGCCTAGATGTAGCAAAAAACATTCAGTACTTC. This translates into CASSQGRLDVAKNIQYF.

This clonotype was observed a few times. V gene TRBV6-1 combines with J gene TRBJ2-5, with 7 bases aligning to TRBD1. Germline CDR1 and CDR2: MNHNS and SASEGT. The CDR3 runs 13 residues. The trim removed 7 bases at V and 2 bases at J, leaving 4 bases unmatched. The CDR3 DNA reads TGTGCCAGCAAAAGGACAGGACAAGAGACCCAGTACTTC. It specifies CASKRTGQETQYF.

This clonotype was counted a few times. The CDR3 protein is CAISPGQGAQETQYF. For the CDR3, the DNA is TGTGCCATCAGTCCGGGACAGGGGGCCCAAGAGACCCAGTACTTC. This chain connects TRBV10-3 to TRBJ2-5; 12 bases are a match to TRBD1. The CDR3 has 15 amino acids. The V and J ends lost 5 bases and 1 base, in that order; junction bases with no gene match: 2. Germline V lookup: CDR1 ENHRY, CDR2 SYGVKD.

The chain recombines TRBV12-3 or TRBV12-4 with TRBJ2-2; TRBD1 agrees at 10 bases. V lost 6 bases to trimming and J lost 5 bases; unmatched junction nucleotides: 6. The CDR3 runs 15 residues. The CDR3 region is CASRQGQGSTGELFF. CDR3 sequence (DNA): TGTGCCAGCAGACAGGGACAGGGGTCTACCGGGGAGCTGTTTTTT.

The chain is built from TRBV5-1 and TRBJ1-2; 7 positions match TRBD1. Germline V gene sequence: CDR1 SGHRS, CDR2 YFSETQ. The length of the CDR3 is 13 residues. The ends lost 7 bases at V and 2 bases at J; junction bases unmatched: 5. Written as DNA, the CDR3 is TGCGCCAGCGGAACAGGGGCCAACTATGGCTACACCTTC. Translating it yields CASGTGANYGYTF.

This chain connects TRBV5-1 to TRBJ1-2, with D possibly TRBD1 on 6 matching bases. The CDR3 length is 14 residues. V shed 0 bases and J shed 4 bases, with 10 bases lying between them. Germline CDR1 is SGHRS and CDR2 is YFSETQ. CDR3 coding DNA: TGCGCCAGCAGCTTGGGCGGACAGACCTATGGCTACACCTTC. Its translation is CASSLGGQTYGYTF.

V and J are TRBV24-1 and TRBJ2-7, with D uncertain. The ends were cut back, 2 bases at V and 2 bases at J, with 12 bases in the middle. Per germline, CDR1 KGHDR and CDR2 SFDVKD. The CDR3 is made up of 15 amino acids. CDR3 DNA sequence: TGTGCCACCAGTGATTCAAGAGACCAGGCCTACGAGCAGTACTTC. The encoded protein is CATSDSRDQAYEQYF.

This clonotype was seen a few times. The rearrangement joins TRBV5-1 to TRBJ2-7, with unresolved D. Trimming left V 0 bases short and J 3 bases short, with 7 bases between. The CDR3 contains 13 residues. Germline loops: CDR1 SGHRS, CDR2 YFSETQ. The CDR3 region is CASSLGEIYEQYF. The CDR3 DNA reads TGCGCCAGCAGCTTGGGCGAGATCTACGAGCAGTACTTC.

This clonotype was seen a handful of times. The gene calls are TRBV5-1 and TRBJ2-3; 12 bases line up with TRBD2. Germline values: CDR1 SGHRS, CDR2 YFSETQ. The CDR3 runs to 15 residues. Trimming at V came to 7 bases and at J to 4 bases, leaving 7 bases not matched to a gene. CDR3 amino acids: CASRGLAGSADTQYF. The CDR3 region has the DNA TGCGCCAGCCGCGGACTAGCGGGGTCGGCAGATACGCAGTATTTT.

The rearrangement joins TRBV7-8 to TRBJ1-5; D is unclear. Germline assignment: CDR1 SGHVS and CDR2 FQNEAQ. This CDR3 is 17 amino acids long. The V gene lost 2 bases and the J gene lost 2 bases, with 16 bases spanning the gap. The CDR3 is CASSLPGRVARNQPQHF. CDR3 DNA: TGTGCCAGCAGCTTACCCGGTCGGGTGGCGCGCAATCAGCCCCAGCATTTT.